This passage covers 16 T cell receptor beta chains from one sample sequenced in a study of T cells expressing NK-cell markers. TCRdb reprocessed the 5' RACE reads and reports one entry per CDR3 protein, with no DNA. The repertoire table contains 300,000 or so distinct CDR3 sequences. The sequencing sample was made of blood T cells: a sorted CD56 or NKG2C T cell subset, CD4+ or CD8+ T cells, or bulk PBMC T cells (not recorded which). The receptors were sampled from a woman between 18 and 70 years old in good health.

The chain employs TRBV7-2 and TRBJ1-3. The CDR3 runs 14 residues. The germline CDR1 and CDR2 sequences are SGHTA and FQGNSA. The CDR3 loop is CASSLELTGNTIYF.

V usage is TRBV11-1 and J usage is TRBJ2-3. The CDR3 consists of 14 residues. The V gene's germline CDR1 is SGHAT and CDR2 FQDESV (reference sequence). CDR3: CASSSQLNTDTQYF.

The chain recombines TRBV18 with TRBJ2-7. Germline loops: CDR1 KGHSH, CDR2 LQKENI. The CDR3 spans 14 residues. The CDR3 region is CASSPPAFPYEQYF.

This chain joins TRBV11-2 and TRBJ2-7. There are 12 residues in the CDR3. The V gene's germline CDR1 is SGHAT and CDR2 FQNNGV. The chain's CDR3 is CASSSSRLEQYF.

The V and J genes are TRBV20-1 and TRBJ2-3; checking the TCRdb D call of TRBD2 is not possible without DNA. Germline CDR1 reads DFQATT; CDR2 reads SNEGSKA (reference sequence). This CDR3 has 15 residues. The CDR3 spells CSARTSGSKTDTQYF.

The chain carries TRBV7-2 and TRBJ2-4; TCRdb reports TRBD2, a call that lacks DNA to check it against. The CDR3 is 12 amino acids. CDR1 and CDR2 (germline): SGHTA, FQGNSA. This chain's CDR3 is CASSPHSGPQYF.

V and J are TRBV9 and TRBJ1-1. Germline values: CDR1 SGDLS, CDR2 YYNGEE. This CDR3 has 14 amino acids. CDR3 loop: CASSEQTENTEAFF.

This sequence joins TRBV7-9 and TRBJ2-2; TCRdb's D gene call, TRBD1, goes unchecked for lack of DNA. The CDR3 contains 15 residues. Germline lookup yields CDR1 SEHNR and CDR2 FQNEAQ (reference sequence). CDR3 amino acids: CASRQQPGNTGELFF.

This CDR3 reads CASSSRTSGGLRYTGELFF. The rearrangement uses TRBV6-2 or TRBV6-3 and TRBJ2-2; TCRdb calls TRBD2, which cannot be checked without DNA. This CDR3 has 19 residues. The germline CDR1 and CDR2 sequences are MNHEY and SVGEGT.

V usage is TRBV7-2 and J usage is TRBJ2-1; there is no DNA to check the TCRdb D call of TRBD1. The CDR3 has 15 amino acids. CDR1 and CDR2 (germline): SGHTA, FQGNSA. The CDR3 loop is CASSPQGRRLGEQFF.

The chain uses TRBV3-1 and TRBJ2-7; there is no DNA to check the TCRdb D call of TRBD2. Per germline, CDR1 LGHDT and CDR2 YNNKEL (reference sequence). The CDR3 is made up of 15 amino acids. CDR3 residues: CASSHPGTQSYEQYF.

The rearrangement links TRBV5-6 to TRBJ1-1; absent DNA, TCRdb's TRBD1 call cannot be checked. The CDR3 contains 14 residues. CDR1 and CDR2 from the germline V gene are SGHDT and YYEEEE. The CDR3 spells CASSSRDRDTEAFF.

This chain joins TRBV6-1 and TRBJ2-4; TCRdb designates TRBD2, a call that cannot be tested without DNA. The length of the CDR3 is 13 residues. CDR1 is MNHNS, CDR2 SASEGT, per germline. The CDR3 loop reads CASQRTAKNIQYF.

The chain has TRBV7-2 and TRBJ1-4. The CDR3 covers 13 residues. Germline CDR1 and CDR2: SGHTA and FQGNSA. CDR3: CASSLWANEKLFF.

This rearrangement joins TRBV9 to TRBJ2-4. The germline CDR1 and CDR2 sequences are SGDLS and YYNGEE. The CDR3 is 13 amino acids. The CDR3 spells CASSVENGVFQYF.

The chain couples TRBV12-3 or TRBV12-4 to TRBJ2-5; TCRdb selects TRBD2, and the lack of DNA leaves this call unchecked. CDR3 size: 14 residues. CDR3 sequence reads: CASSSLAGQETQYF.